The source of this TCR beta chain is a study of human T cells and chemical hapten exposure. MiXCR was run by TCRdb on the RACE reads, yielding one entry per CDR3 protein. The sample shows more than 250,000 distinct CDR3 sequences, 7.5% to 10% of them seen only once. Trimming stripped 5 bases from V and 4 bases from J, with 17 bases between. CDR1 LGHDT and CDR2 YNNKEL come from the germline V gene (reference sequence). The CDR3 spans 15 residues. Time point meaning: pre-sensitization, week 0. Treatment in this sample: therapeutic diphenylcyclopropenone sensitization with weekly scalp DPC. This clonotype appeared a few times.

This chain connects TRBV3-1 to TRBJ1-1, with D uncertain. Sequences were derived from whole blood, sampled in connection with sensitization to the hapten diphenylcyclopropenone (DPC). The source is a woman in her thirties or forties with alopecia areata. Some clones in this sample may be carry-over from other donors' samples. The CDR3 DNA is TGTGCCAGCAGCTCAAGCTCTTCGGGTGCCACTGAAGCTTTCTTT. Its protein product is CASSSSSSGATEAFF.